The T cell receptor beta chain described here comes from a study of blood T cell repertoires in COVID-19. Across the whole study: Specimens from acute and convalescent COVID-19 originated in the United States, Italy and Spain.

Clinical history as reported by participants underpinned cohort assignment. TCRdb's table, derived via immunoSEQ multiplex PCR, lists solely in-frame clones and lacks some. The top ten hold about 0.89% of the sample, which has 300,000 to 500,000 clones, roughly 90% seen once. This clone was observed a handful of times. The material sequenced was PBMCs or T cells enriched from blood (not recorded which). The sequence was obtained from a woman aged 30 to 39 with acute COVID-19.

The CDR3 spells CASRGWRGHSYEQYF. In DNA, the CDR3 is TGTGCCAGTAGGGGGTGGCGGGGTCACTCCTACGAGCAGTACTTC. This chain links TRBV19 with TRBJ2-7; D might be TRBD2 (6 bases). The CDR3 has 15 amino acids. Trimming shortened V by 6 bases and J by 0 bases, and 15 bases separated the two germline ends. Germline V CDR1 and CDR2: LNHDA, SQIVND (reference sequence).